This TCR beta chain was sequenced during a study of blood T cell repertoires in COVID-19 (dated by TCRdb to about 2020). About the full investigation: Samples from collaborators originated in the United States, Italy and Spain and spanned both the acute and convalescent phases of COVID-19. The material from the prospective study consisted of cDNA or gDNA derived from T cells, B-cell-depleted T cells, or PBMCs. Deeply sampled blood TCRbeta repertoires from subjects exposed to, actively infected with, or recovered from COVID-19 were included in the dataset. A freely available public database, intended as a resource for researchers studying the immune response to SARS-CoV-2, is where the repertoires were released. The samples were drawn from the first 160 participants of the ongoing ImmuneRACE study and from over a thousand subjects provided by 6 global collaborators. A de-identified subject ID, COVID-19 status, age in years and sex were almost always included in the sample metadata. Where HLA class I and class II types were available, the types were taken from metadata supplied by the sample provider, not from assay-based typing. The paper as a whole reports these results and caveats: The amount of clinical and demographic metadata varied by source and participant and was provided uncurated.

CDR1 and CDR2 are drawn from the germline V gene (reference sequence): SGHNT, YYREEE. Taken from cysteine to phenylalanine, the CDR3 has 15 residues. Only CDR3 DNA remains: 45 bases, in frame from the first base. V ends up 0 bases short and J 4 bases short, with an unmatched junction base count of 3. The immunoSEQ Assay, a bias-controlled multiplex PCR, was used to amplify TCRbeta CDR3 regions from genomic DNA. Per the source publication's procedure: Within the assay, amplification of reference gene primers was used to estimate how many nucleated cells each sample contained. Sequence reads were collapsed and filtered to measure the absolute abundance of every unique TCRbeta CDR3 rearrangement. For each sample, productive Simpson clonality was calculated by taking the square root of Simpson's diversity index across productive rearrangements. Here the immuneACCESS table is served through TCRdb, limited to in-frame sequences with V and J called. Missing clones are a known gap in these copies; in checked studies unresolved V genes cover under half, and the rest lacks a known reason. V and J calls and clone size are as listed in that table; D and trimming were resolved from the DNA. This sample lists 170,000 or so clones; around 90% were detected once. The top ten hold approximately 2.5% of the sample.

Collaborating institutions collected whole blood in K2EDTA tubes following their own protocols. Collaborator samples were shipped for TCRbeta analysis as frozen whole blood, isolated PBMCs, or DNA extracted from either sample type. Notes on this clone: Its recognized antigen is unknown. Base qualities are not provided; no much larger clone lies one nucleotide away.

The chain is assembled from TRBV5-4 and TRBJ2-7; TRBD2 fits 11 bases in the junction. This TCR was sampled from a man aged 40-55 years with active or convalescent COVID-19. Sequencing input: peripheral blood. This receptor has the CDR3 CASSLALAGGYEQYF. The DNA is as follows: TGTGCCAGCAGCTTGGCCTTAGCGGGGGGGTACGAGCAGTACTTC. Reference TRBV5-4 and TRBJ2-7 proteins supply the regions before and after the CDR3; the full variable domain is: ETGVTQSPTHLIKTRGQQVTLRCSSQSGHNTVSWYQQALGQGPQFIFQYYREEENGRGNFPPRFSGLQFPNYSSELNVNALELDDSALYLCASSLALAGGYEQYFGPGTRLTVT.